The TCR beta chain under discussion was sequenced for a study of cytomegalovirus exposure and HLA in healthy donors. From germline, CDR1 is LNHDA and CDR2 SQIVND (reference sequence). V was clipped by 5 bases and J by 3 bases; unmatched bases: 7. The CDR3 sequence is 15 residues long. The PCR employed 60 Vbeta primers together with 13 Jbeta primers. Repertoires were generated with immunoSEQ multiplex PCR, while TCRdb's copy carries only in-frame clones and drops some. The profile covers some 110,000 clones, with 82% appearing a single time and under 2% taken by the ten largest. The chain uses TRBV19 and TRBJ2-7, with 10 bases that match TRBD1. Sequenced sample: PBMCs. This clonotype originated in a man aged 50-60 years in good health and CMV-seronegative. CDR3 DNA sequence: TGTGCCAGTAGTTCTCGGGACAGGGGAAGCTACGAGCAGTACTTC. This codes for CASSSRDRGSYEQYF.